This is a list of T cell receptor beta chains from one sample in a study of blood T cell repertoires in COVID-19. TCRdb keeps only in-frame clones here, not all; method: immunoSEQ multiplex PCR. The table records 60,000 to 70,000 clones, around 80% of them present only once. Sequencing input: peripheral blood. Receptors originate from a man older than 75 with acute or convalescent COVID-19. CDR3s include the opening cysteine and the closing phenylalanine or tryptophan. Fields, in order: D gene, J gene, clone size, V gene, CDR3 protein, CDR3 DNA. The D gene is left open where the match is weak. Part of the rows lack a size; the others show once, few, many or a class for expanded clones.

d_gene: TRBD1; j_gene: TRBJ1-1; abundance: few; v_gene: TRBV4-2; CDR3aa: CASSHDRGRSTEAFF; CDR3nt: TGTGCCAGCAGCCACGACAGGGGGCGGTCCACTGAAGCTTTCTTT
d_gene: .; j_gene: TRBJ2-7; abundance: .; v_gene: TRBV11-2; CDR3aa: CASSLARVDSGEQYF; CDR3nt: TGTGCCAGCAGCTTAGCACGGGTCGACTCTGGCGAGCAGTACTTC
d_gene: TRBD2; j_gene: TRBJ2-5; abundance: .; v_gene: TRBV19; CDR3aa: CASSKREGHETQYF; CDR3nt: TGTGCCAGTAGTAAGCGGGAGGGCCACGAGACCCAGTACTTC
d_gene: .; j_gene: TRBJ1-1; abundance: .; v_gene: TRBV5-1; CDR3aa: CASSLAPPGDNLNTEAFF; CDR3nt: TGCGCCAGCAGCTTGGCCCCTCCAGGGGACAACTTGAACACTGAAGCTTTCTTT
d_gene: TRBD1; j_gene: TRBJ2-7; abundance: once; v_gene: TRBV10-3; CDR3aa: CATGTVTYEQYF; CDR3nt: TGTGCCACCGGGACAGTTACCTACGAGCAGTACTTC
d_gene: TRBD1; j_gene: TRBJ1-4; abundance: .; v_gene: TRBV7-2; CDR3aa: CASRPDRTNEKLFF; CDR3nt: TGTGCCAGCAGACCGGACAGGACTAATGAAAAACTGTTTTTT
d_gene: TRBD2; j_gene: TRBJ2-1; abundance: .; v_gene: TRBV5-1; CDR3aa: CASSLAGGDNEQFF; CDR3nt: TGCGCCAGCAGCTTGGCGGGGGGGGACAATGAGCAGTTCTTC
d_gene: TRBD1; j_gene: TRBJ1-2; abundance: .; v_gene: TRBV19; CDR3aa: CASSRGQGNGYTF; CDR3nt: TGTGCCAGTAGTAGGGGACAGGGGAACGGCTACACCTTC
d_gene: .; j_gene: TRBJ1-1; abundance: few; v_gene: TRBV7-8; CDR3aa: CASSLAENTEAFF; CDR3nt: TGTGCCAGCAGCTTGGCAGAGAACACTGAAGCTTTCTTT
d_gene: .; j_gene: TRBJ2-7; abundance: .; v_gene: TRBV3-1/TRBV3-2; CDR3aa: CASSPRQERYEQYF; CDR3nt: TGTGCCAGCAGCCCAAGACAGGAACGCTACGAGCAGTACTTC
d_gene: .; j_gene: TRBJ2-2; abundance: few; v_gene: TRBV25-1; CDR3aa: CASSLRNTGELFF; CDR3nt: TGTGCCAGCAGTCTAAGGAACACCGGGGAGCTGTTTTTT
d_gene: .; j_gene: TRBJ1-3; abundance: .; v_gene: TRBV19; CDR3aa: CASSSGQKLSGNTIYF; CDR3nt: TGTGCCAGTAGTAGCGGACAGAAACTCTCTGGAAACACCATATATTTT
d_gene: .; j_gene: TRBJ1-6; abundance: .; v_gene: TRBV4-1; CDR3aa: CASSPPRSNLNSPLHF; CDR3nt: TGCGCCAGCAGTCCCCCCCGGAGCAATCTTAATTCACCCCTCCACTTT
d_gene: .; j_gene: TRBJ2-7; abundance: .; v_gene: TRBV3-1/TRBV3-2; CDR3aa: CASSPTRNHYEQYF; CDR3nt: TGTGCCAGCAGCCCCACCAGAAACCACTACGAGCAGTACTTC